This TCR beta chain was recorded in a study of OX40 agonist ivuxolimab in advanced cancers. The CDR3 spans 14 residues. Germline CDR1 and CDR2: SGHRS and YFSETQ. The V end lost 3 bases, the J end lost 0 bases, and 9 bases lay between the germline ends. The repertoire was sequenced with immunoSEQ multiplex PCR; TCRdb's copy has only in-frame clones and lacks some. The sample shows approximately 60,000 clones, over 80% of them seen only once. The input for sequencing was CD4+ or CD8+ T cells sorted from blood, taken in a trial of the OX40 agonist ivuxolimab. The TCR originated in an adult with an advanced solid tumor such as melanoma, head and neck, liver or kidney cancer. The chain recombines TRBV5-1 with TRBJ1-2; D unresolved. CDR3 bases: TGCGCCAGCAGCTCCGACACGGCTAACTATGGCTACACCTTC. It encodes CASSSDTANYGYTF.